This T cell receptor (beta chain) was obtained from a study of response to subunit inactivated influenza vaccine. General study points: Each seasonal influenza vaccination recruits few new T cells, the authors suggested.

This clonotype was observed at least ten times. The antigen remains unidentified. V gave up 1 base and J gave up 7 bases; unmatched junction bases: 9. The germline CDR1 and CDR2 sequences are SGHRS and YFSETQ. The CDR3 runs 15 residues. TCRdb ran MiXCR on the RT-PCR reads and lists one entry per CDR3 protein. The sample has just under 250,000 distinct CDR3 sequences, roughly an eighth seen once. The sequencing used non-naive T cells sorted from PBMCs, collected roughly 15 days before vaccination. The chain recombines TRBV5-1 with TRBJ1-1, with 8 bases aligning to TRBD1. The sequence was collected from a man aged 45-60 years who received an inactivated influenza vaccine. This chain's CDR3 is CASSLIPGQGIEAFF. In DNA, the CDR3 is TGCGCCAGCAGCTTGATACCCGGACAGGGAATTGAAGCTTTCTTT.